This TCR beta chain was recorded in a study of blood T cell repertoires in COVID-19. Looking at the study overall: Collection of acute and convalescent COVID-19 samples took place in the United States, Italy and Spain. T cells, B-cell-depleted T cells, or PBMCs supplied cDNA or gDNA.

The CDR3 sequence is 13 residues long. V trimming: 5 bases; J trimming: 3 bases; junction bases outside the gene matches: 3. Study processing details: Cell counts per sample came from amplifying reference gene primers. The repertoire was sequenced with immunoSEQ multiplex PCR; TCRdb's copy has only in-frame clones and lacks some. The V and J calls and clone size come from that table; D and trimming were worked out from the DNA. The table records about 99,000 clones, roughly 84% of them present only once. The sequenced material came from peripheral blood. The chain employs TRBV12-3 or TRBV12-4 and TRBJ1-1; 7 bases match TRBD1. This clonotype was obtained from a man between 65 and 85 years old with active or convalescent COVID-19. As DNA, the CDR3 is TGTGCCAGCAGTACAGGGGTTTACACTGAAGCTTTCTTT. This translates into CASSTGVYTEAFF.